The source of this TCR beta chain is a study of T-cell memory formation after mild COVID-19. A 5'RACE reaction primed in the constant segment made cDNA libraries of TCR alpha and TCR beta, and these carried sample barcodes and UMIs. TCRdb re-called the 5' RACE reads through MiXCR, storing one row per CDR3 protein. The sample lists 400,000 or so distinct CDR3 sequences, 15% to 25% occurring once. Study observations and caveats: Contracting CD4+ clones sat mainly in CM and EM; CD8+ in EMRA. The study detected some responding clones in pre-infection memory, suggesting cross-reactive memory joined.

This clonotype was seen a few times. The antigen is undetermined. Sequencing input: PBMCs or a T cell subset sorted from them (not recorded which). This receptor was taken from an adult woman who had mild COVID-19 (a few samples of this study predate the infection). Cell type and time point are not known.

The CDR3 nucleotides are TGTGCCAGCAGCATTCCCAACCGGGGGAATGAGCAGTTCTTC. Its translation: CASSIPNRGNEQFF. The chain couples TRBV28 to TRBJ2-1, with a tentative D call TRBD2 (6 bases). The germline V gene encodes CDR1 MDHEN and CDR2 SYDVKM. Trimming took 6 bases from V and 7 from J, leaving 16 bases between them. The CDR3 consists of 14 residues.